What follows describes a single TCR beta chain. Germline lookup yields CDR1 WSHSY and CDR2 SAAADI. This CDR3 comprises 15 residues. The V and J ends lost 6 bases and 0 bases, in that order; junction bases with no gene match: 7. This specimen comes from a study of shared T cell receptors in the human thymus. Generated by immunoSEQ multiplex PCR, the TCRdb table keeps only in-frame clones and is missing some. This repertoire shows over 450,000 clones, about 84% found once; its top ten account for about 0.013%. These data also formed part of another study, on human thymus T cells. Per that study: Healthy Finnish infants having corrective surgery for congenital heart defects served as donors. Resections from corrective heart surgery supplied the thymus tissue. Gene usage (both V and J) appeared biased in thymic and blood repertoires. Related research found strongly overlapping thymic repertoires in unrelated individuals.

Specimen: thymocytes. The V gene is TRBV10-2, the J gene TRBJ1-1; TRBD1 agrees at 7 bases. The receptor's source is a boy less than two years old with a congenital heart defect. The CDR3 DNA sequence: TGCGCCAGCAGGGAGACAGGGTTCATGAACACTGAAGCTTTCTTT. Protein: CASRETGFMNTEAFF.